These T cell receptor beta chains were read from a single sample in a study of blood T cell repertoires in COVID-19. Assay used: immunoSEQ multiplex PCR; TCRdb lists only in-frame clones, some missing. There are more than 95,000 clones in the sample; roughly 90% occur only once, and 3.5% lies in the top ten. Source material: peripheral blood. Every receptor here comes from a woman aged 60-75 years with acute or convalescent COVID-19. The CDR3 runs from the conserved cysteine through the conserved F or W. The order of the fields is CDR3 protein, CDR3 DNA, D gene, V gene, clone size, J gene. D genes are given only for firm matches. For some rows the clone size is stated as once, few or many, or as a class when expanded; others skip it.

cdr3_aa: CASSQTEGQNYGYTF; cdr3_nt: TGTGCCAGCAGCCAAACCGAGGGCCAGAACTATGGCTACACCTTC; d_call: -; v_call: TRBV4-2; clone_size: few; j_call: TRBJ1-2
cdr3_aa: CASSPRTGVDGYTF; cdr3_nt: TGTGCCAGCTCACCGAGGACAGGGGTGGATGGCTACACCTTC; d_call: TRBD1; v_call: TRBV18; clone_size: -; j_call: TRBJ1-2
cdr3_aa: CASRPAGFRTEAFF; cdr3_nt: TGCGCCAGCAGGCCCGCCGGGTTTCGGACTGAAGCTTTCTTT; d_call: -; v_call: TRBV5-1; clone_size: -; j_call: TRBJ1-1
cdr3_aa: CASRGDGGILTEAFF; cdr3_nt: TGTGCCAGCAGGGGGGACGGGGGGATTTTAACTGAAGCTTTCTTT; d_call: -; v_call: TRBV2; clone_size: -; j_call: TRBJ1-1
cdr3_aa: CASSLMSNSPLHF; cdr3_nt: TGTGCCAGCAGCTTAATGTCGAATTCACCCCTCCACTTT; d_call: -; v_call: TRBV7-3; clone_size: -; j_call: TRBJ1-6
cdr3_aa: CASSYSGSRWDEQFF; cdr3_nt: TGTGCCAGCAGCTACAGCGGGAGCAGGTGGGATGAGCAGTTCTTC; d_call: TRBD2; v_call: TRBV11-3; clone_size: -; j_call: TRBJ2-1
cdr3_aa: CASSPPRGGEGSGNTIYF; cdr3_nt: TGTGCCAGCAGCCCACCCCGGGGAGGGGAAGGCTCTGGAAACACCATATATTTT; d_call: -; v_call: TRBV7-9; clone_size: -; j_call: TRBJ1-3
cdr3_aa: CASSSPGGASEKLFF; cdr3_nt: TGTGCCAGCAGCTCCCCAGGGGGAGCGAGTGAAAAACTGTTTTTT; d_call: TRBD1; v_call: TRBV28; clone_size: -; j_call: TRBJ1-4
cdr3_aa: CASRGGQSGNTIYF; cdr3_nt: TGTGCCAGTAGGGGGGGGCAGTCTGGAAACACCATATATTTT; d_call: -; v_call: TRBV19; clone_size: -; j_call: TRBJ1-3
cdr3_aa: CASSQVFSTTRGYTF; cdr3_nt: TGCGCCAGCAGCCAAGTATTCTCGACGACTCGCGGCTACACCTTC; d_call: -; v_call: TRBV4-1; clone_size: -; j_call: TRBJ1-2
cdr3_aa: CASSPGRDTEAFF; cdr3_nt: TGTGCCAGCAGCCCCGGTCGGGACACTGAAGCTTTCTTT; d_call: -; v_call: TRBV7-3; clone_size: -; j_call: TRBJ1-1
cdr3_aa: CATSDPAQGNGELFF; cdr3_nt: TGTGCCACCAGTGATCCGGCGCAGGGGAACGGGGAGCTGTTTTTT; d_call: -; v_call: TRBV24-1; clone_size: -; j_call: TRBJ2-2
cdr3_aa: CASSAGTGRGTQYF; cdr3_nt: TGTGCCAGCAGTGCCGGGACAGGGCGTGGGACCCAGTACTTC; d_call: TRBD1; v_call: TRBV25-1; clone_size: -; j_call: TRBJ2-5
cdr3_aa: CASSLDSGRGELFF; cdr3_nt: TGTGCCAGCAGCCTAGATAGCGGGAGAGGGGAGCTGTTTTTT; d_call: TRBD2; v_call: TRBV7-3; clone_size: -; j_call: TRBJ2-2